The 20 T cell receptor beta chains below come from one sample, sequenced in a study of blood T cells in healthy people across ages. Primed by a sample-barcoded 5' primer and a J-beta primer mix, a second PCR proceeded for roughly 6 to 12 cycles. Each CDR3 protein is one row after TCRdb ran MiXCR on the 5' RACE reads. The profile covers 1.8 million or so distinct CDR3 sequences, with around 42% appearing a single time and around 23% taken by the ten largest. Sequenced sample: blood. These receptors were taken from a human donor in good health.

This clonotype came up once. The chain is built from TRBV4-3 and TRBJ2-7; D gene unclear. Per germline, CDR1 LGHNA and CDR2 YSLEER. V gave up 0 bases and J gave up 1 base, with 10 bases separating them. The CDR3 covers 15 residues. In DNA form, the CDR3 reads TGCGCCAGCAGCCAAGATTGGGAAAGGTCCTACGAGCAGTACTTC. It codes for CASSQDWERSYEQYF.

Turning to this clonotype: Germline is not matched at one junction end, which may reflect a read error. V usage is TRBV7-8 and J usage is TRBJ2-7, with no clear D. The germline V gene has CDR1 SGHVS and CDR2 FQNEAQ. This CDR3 region has 13 residues. The CDR3 sequence: CAGSLGFGYEQYF. The CDR3 bases are TGTGCCGGCAGCTTGGGATTCGGCTACGAGCAGTACTTC. The full variable domain, its missing parts supplied by reference TRBV7-8 and TRBJ2-7, is GAGVSQSPRYKVAKRGQDVALRCDPISGHVSLFWYQQALGQGPEFLTYFQNEAQLDKSGLPSDRFFAERPEGSVSTLKIQRTQQEDSAVYLCAGSLGFGYEQYFGPGTRLTVT.

A few counts support this clonotype. This sequence joins TRBV5-1 and TRBJ2-5; D assignment may be TRBD1 or TRBD2 (5 bases each). The J call may not be correct, given that the DNA end is closer to TRBJ2-7. The length of the CDR3 is 13 residues. CDR1 is SGHRS and CDR2 is YFSETQ in the germline V gene. The CDR3 here is CASRQAGMDEQYF. The CDR3, as DNA: TGCGCCAGCAGACAGGCCGGGATGGACGAGCAGTACTTC.

V gene TRBV27 combines with J gene TRBJ2-1; perhaps D is TRBD1 or TRBD2 (5 bases each). The CDR3 consists of 12 residues. The V end lost 10 bases, the J end lost 9 bases, and 16 bases lay between the germline ends. From germline, CDR1 is MNHEY and CDR2 SMNVEV (reference sequence). The CDR3 nucleotides are TGTGCCACCATTGGGGGTAAAAGTGAGCAGTTCTTC. It is translated as CATIGGKSEQFF.

J is TRBJ2-7 and V is TRBV6-5, with D perhaps being TRBD1 or TRBD2 (5 bases each). Germline-derived CDR1 and CDR2 are MNHEY and SVGAGI. The CDR3 spans 15 residues. Trimming shortened V by 6 bases and J by 0 bases, and 15 bases separated the two germline ends. Here the CDR3 DNA reads TGTGCCAGCAGCGACCAGTGGGGGATCTCCTACGAGCAGTACTTC. Its protein product is CASSDQWGISYEQYF.

In this sample, this clonotype turned up a few times. The chain links TRBV29-1 to TRBJ1-1; D unclear. V dropped 0 bases and J dropped 7 bases, with 12 bases sitting between them. The CDR3 runs 13 residues. Germline V gives CDR1 SQVTM, CDR2 ANQGSEA. The CDR3 nucleotides are TGCAGCGTTGAAGATGGCCATGTTGGTGAAGCTTTCTTT. Its translation is CSVEDGHVGEAFF.

This clonotype was counted a single time. The chain couples TRBV6-2 or TRBV6-3 to TRBJ2-5, with D uncertain. The CDR3 totals 14 residues. Trimming left V 4 bases short and J 2 bases short, with 11 bases between. Germline CDR1 is MNHEY and CDR2 is SVGEGT. The CDR3 here is CASSFTEKQETQYF. The CDR3 DNA is TGTGCCAGCAGTTTCACAGAGAAGCAAGAGACCCAGTACTTC.

This clonotype appeared a few times. The CDR3 region is CASSFFARYNEQFF. CDR3 nucleotides: TGTGCCAGCAGCTTTTTTGCCAGATACAATGAGCAGTTCTTC. The chain couples TRBV11-2 to TRBJ2-1; D unclear. V shed 3 bases and J shed 4 bases, with 10 bases lying between them. This CDR3 spans 14 amino acids. CDR1 is SGHAT and CDR2 is FQNNGV in the germline V gene.

The chain recombines TRBV6-6 with TRBJ2-5; 7 bases align to TRBD1. The length of the CDR3 is 15 residues. CDR1 and CDR2 (germline): MNHNY, SVGAGI (reference sequence). The V gene end was trimmed by 2 bases and the J gene end by 2 bases; junction bases not matched to a gene: 5. CDR3 sequence: CASSYEGADQETQYF. CDR3 nucleotide sequence: TGTGCCAGCAGTTACGAGGGGGCGGATCAAGAGACCCAGTACTTC.

In this sample, this clonotype turned up once. The gene calls are TRBV12-3 or TRBV12-4 and TRBJ1-2, with 8 bases lining up with TRBD1. CDR3 size: 15 residues. V was pared by 3 bases and J by 4 bases, with 7 bases of the junction left unmatched. Here the CDR3 DNA reads TGTGCCAGCAGTTTTGGGACAGGCGTTTTCTATGGCTACACCTTC. It specifies CASSFGTGVFYGYTF.

The table lists this clonotype with a few counts. The rearrangement joins TRBV4-1 to TRBJ2-5, with D perhaps TRBD2 (6 bases). Germline-derived CDR1 and CDR2 are MGHRA and YSYEKL. The CDR3 runs 16 residues. V was shortened by 6 bases and J by 5 bases, with 22 bases between the two germline ends. The CDR3 coding sequence is TGCGCCAGCAGTCTGGGGTTGGTCCGGGGGACGGAGACCCAGTACTTC. It yields the protein CASSLGLVRGTETQYF.

The V call is TRBV4-2, the J call TRBJ1-2; 7 bases align to TRBD1. With 3 bases clipped from V and 10 bases from J, the junction kept 8 bases outside the gene matches. In germline, CDR1 is LGHNA, CDR2 YNFKEQ. The CDR3 is made up of 13 amino acids. CDR3 loop: CASSHDGQDVYTF. DNA for the CDR3: TGTGCCAGCAGCCACGACGGACAGGATGTCTACACCTTC.

The CDR3 loop is CASSVSGGAYETQYF. The CDR3 DNA follows: TGTGCCAGCAGCGTTAGCGGGGGGGCCTATGAGACCCAGTACTTC. The chain recombines TRBV7-2 with TRBJ2-5; 11 bases are shared with TRBD2. CDR1 is SGHTA and CDR2 is FQGNSA in the germline V gene. The CDR3 spans 15 residues. The V and J ends lost 5 bases and 5 bases, in that order; junction bases with no gene match: 7.

This chain uses TRBV6-2 or TRBV6-3 with TRBJ2-1; maybe TRBD1 (5 bases). This CDR3 spans 13 amino acids. In germline, CDR1 is MNHEY, CDR2 SVGEGT. V was pared by 6 bases and J by 8 bases, with 14 bases between. CDR3 sequence (DNA): TGTGCCAGCAGCCGACCCGACAGCTATGAGCAGTTCTTC. It specifies CASSRPDSYEQFF.

This clonotype was seen a handful of times. The chain carries TRBV6-1 and TRBJ1-4; possibly TRBD1 for D (5 bases). CDR1 is MNHNS and CDR2 is SASEGT in the germline V gene. CDR3 length: 18 amino acids. Trimming left V 6 bases short and J 8 bases short, with 28 bases between. The CDR3 spells CASSQGSGPGDPGEKLFF. The CDR3 DNA reads TGTGCCAGCAGCCAAGGGTCAGGCCCGGGGGATCCTGGCGAAAAACTGTTTTTT.

A single count supports this clonotype. The chain employs TRBV6-1 and TRBJ1-2; a possible D gene is TRBD1 (6 bases). Germline loops: CDR1 MNHNS, CDR2 SASEGT. This CDR3 is built from 14 residues. The germline V and J ends were trimmed by 6 bases and 5 bases, with 16 bases remaining between them. CDR3 sequence reads: CASRDTGTFYGYTF. The CDR3 DNA reads as TGTGCCAGCAGAGATACCGGGACATTTTATGGCTACACCTTC.

The CDR3 protein is CATSDSGTRSTDTQYF. For the CDR3, the DNA is TGTGCCACCAGTGATTCCGGGACACGGAGCACAGATACGCAGTATTTT. The gene calls are TRBV24-1 and TRBJ2-3; possibly TRBD1 for D (6 bases). V lost 2 bases and J 0 bases, leaving 11 bases between the germline ends. The CDR3 consists of 16 residues. CDR1 KGHDR and CDR2 SFDVKD come from the germline V gene.

The chain is built from TRBV7-9 and TRBJ2-7, with 9 bases lining up with TRBD1. V shed 4 bases, J shed 7 bases, and the junction held 14 bases outside the gene matches. Germline CDR1 and CDR2: SEHNR and FQNEAQ (reference sequence). The CDR3 is 16 residues long. The DNA of the CDR3 is TGTGCCAGCAGCTCCTTAACAGGGGGCATCAGAAATGAGCAGTACTTC. It encodes CASSSLTGGIRNEQYF.

The chain couples TRBV7-2 to TRBJ1-1; D gene uncertain. This CDR3 contains 15 residues. The ends were cut back, 3 bases at V and 5 bases at J, with 16 bases in the middle. Germline loops: CDR1 SGHTA, CDR2 FQGNSA. The CDR3 region is CASSFSAGPETEAFF. CDR3 in DNA: TGTGCCAGCAGCTTCTCGGCCGGGCCGGAGACTGAAGCTTTCTTT.

The chain carries TRBV7-9 and TRBJ1-1; TRBD1 agrees at 8 bases. Germline V gene sequence: CDR1 SEHNR, CDR2 FQNEAQ (reference sequence). The CDR3 loop spans 17 amino acids. J lost 5 bases, V lost 3 bases, and 14 bases had no gene match. Here the CDR3 DNA reads TGTGCCAGCAGCTTCGCGACAGGGGACGCTAGGACGACTGAAGCTTTCTTT. Residues: CASSFATGDARTTEAFF.